These 29 T cell receptor beta chains share one sample of origin, sequenced in a study of OX40 agonist ivuxolimab in advanced cancers. The protocol was immunoSEQ multiplex PCR, while the TCRdb copy is restricted to in-frame clones and leaves out a portion. The repertoire holds some 42,000 clones, over 70% seen once, with less than 35% in the top ten. The starting material was CD4+ or CD8+ T cells sorted from blood, obtained in a trial of the OX40 agonist ivuxolimab. The receptors here all came from an adult with an advanced solid tumor such as melanoma, head and neck, liver or kidney cancer.

The gene calls are TRBV4-1 and TRBJ1-3; possibly TRBD1 for D (6 bases). V shed 1 base and J shed 3 bases, with 13 bases lying between them. Germline V gene sequence: CDR1 MGHRA, CDR2 YSYEKL. The CDR3 contains 16 residues. Written as DNA, the CDR3 is TGCGCCAGCAGCCAAGTGGGGGCGGTGGGTGGAAACACCATATATTTT. Its protein is CASSQVGAVGGNTIYF.

The rearrangement uses TRBV6-1 and TRBJ1-5, with D unresolved. CDR1 is MNHNS, CDR2 SASEGT, per germline. This CDR3 is built from 16 residues. V was trimmed by 0 bases and J by 3 bases, leaving 12 bases between them. The CDR3 nucleotides read TGTGCCAGCAGTGAAGCGATCGCAGCCAACAATCAGCCCCAGCATTTT. Protein product: CASSEAIAANNQPQHF.

V is TRBV25-1 and J is TRBJ2-3; TRBD2 aligns across 7 bases. V trimming: 4 bases; J trimming: 2 bases; junction bases outside the gene matches: 9. The CDR3 extends over 16 amino acids. The germline gives CDR1 MGHDK, CDR2 SYGVNS. The CDR3 sequence: CASSAPGRDPTDTQYF. DNA of the CDR3: TGTGCCAGCAGTGCCCCTGGGAGGGACCCCACAGATACGCAGTATTTT.

In its sample, this clone was seen once. The chain links TRBV6-5 to TRBJ1-5; D uncertain. Germline-derived CDR1 and CDR2 are MNHEY and SVGAGI. V lost 5 bases, J lost 4 bases, and 6 bases lay in between. The length of the CDR3 is 12 residues. The CDR3 here is CASSEPNQPQHF. The CDR3 coding sequence is TGTGCCAGCAGTGAACCAAATCAGCCCCAGCATTTT.

This chain joins TRBV28 and TRBJ2-1; TRBD2 aligns across 8 bases. The germline CDR1 and CDR2 sequences are MDHEN and SYDVKM. V shed 5 bases, J shed 1 base, and the junction held 4 bases outside the gene matches. The CDR3 totals 15 residues. The CDR3 reads CASSPGGASYNEQFF. The CDR3 region has the DNA TGTGCCAGCAGTCCCGGGGGGGCATCCTACAATGAGCAGTTCTTC.

With regard to this clone: Other nucleotide sequences in the sample specify the same CDR3. The J gene is TRBJ1-2, the V gene TRBV6-5, with TRBD1 identical over 8 bases. This CDR3 comprises 15 residues. Germline CDR1 is MNHEY and CDR2 is SVGAGI. The trim removed 5 bases at V and 1 base at J, leaving 6 bases unmatched. CDR3 amino acids: CASSLRTGFNYGYTF. Written as DNA, the CDR3 is TGTGCCAGCAGTCTACGGACAGGGTTTAACTATGGCTACACCTTC.

The rearrangement joins TRBV11-2 to TRBJ2-2; D possibly corresponds to TRBD1 (5 bases). V dropped 6 bases and J dropped 6 bases, with 14 bases sitting between them. Looked up from germline, CDR1 is SGHAT and CDR2 is FQNNGV. This CDR3 contains 14 residues. The CDR3 reads CASRIRGPSGELFF. DNA of the CDR3: TGTGCCAGCAGGATAAGGGGCCCCTCCGGGGAGCTGTTTTTT.

This sequence joins TRBV6-5 and TRBJ1-1; D gene unclear. The germline V gene has CDR1 MNHEY and CDR2 SVGAGI. V was clipped by 0 bases and J by 0 bases, with 5 bases between them. This CDR3 is 14 amino acids long. CDR3 sequence (DNA): TGTGCCAGCAGTTACTCGGAGATGAACACTGAAGCTTTCTTT. It encodes CASSYSEMNTEAFF.

In this sample, this clone turned up once. V and J are TRBV2 and TRBJ2-1, with TRBD2 matching 9 bases. With 4 bases clipped from V and 0 bases from J, the junction kept 4 bases outside the gene matches. The germline V gene has CDR1 SNHLY and CDR2 FYNNEI. This CDR3 region has 16 residues. CDR3 region: CASSVRSGSSYNEQFF. CDR3 coding DNA: TGTGCCAGCAGTGTTCGTAGCGGGAGCTCCTACAATGAGCAGTTCTTC.

The chain couples TRBV18 to TRBJ2-1, with D unclear. There are 12 residues in the CDR3. Trimming pared 3 bases from V and 10 bases from J, leaving 10 bases between. CDR1 and CDR2 (germline): KGHSH, LQKENI. The CDR3 coding sequence is TGTGCCAGCTCACCGTCTGAGGTGGAGCAGTTCTTC. Encoded protein: CASSPSEVEQFF.

This clone has only a few counts. This chain uses TRBV5-3 with TRBJ1-2; 11 positions agree with TRBD1. TRBV5-3 is identified as an open reading frame with a role that is uncertain. The J segment lost 2 bases and the V segment lost 6 bases, leaving 24 bases of the junction unmatched. The CDR3 is made up of 21 amino acids. CDR3 in DNA: TGTGCCAGAAAGAATGGGGACAGGGGGAATAGAGAGTTGGGATTCAACTATGGCTACACCTTC. Translated, it gives CARKNGDRGNRELGFNYGYTF.

The chain is built from TRBV30 and TRBJ2-2; no clear D gene. The CDR3 length is 16 residues. The V end was cut by 5 bases, the J end by 1 base, with 17 bases between. The germline CDR1 and CDR2 sequences are GTSNPN and SVGIG (reference sequence). For the CDR3, the DNA is TGTGCCTGGGCACGTTTTGGGCAGATGAACACCGGGGAGCTGTTTTTT. Translated: CAWARFGQMNTGELFF.

The chain links TRBV13 to TRBJ2-7, with TRBD1 identical over 9 bases. Per the germline V gene, CDR1 is PRHDT and CDR2 is FYEKMQ (reference sequence). The CDR3 is 14 residues long. With V trimmed by 7 bases and J by 0 bases, 4 bases remained unmatched. CDR3 protein: CASTRTGDSYEQYF. The CDR3 bases are TGTGCCAGCACCCGGACAGGGGACTCCTACGAGCAGTACTTC.

The chain couples TRBV30 to TRBJ2-5; D is unclear. V was trimmed by 1 base and J by 1 base, leaving 7 bases between them. The CDR3 has 13 residues. Germline values: CDR1 GTSNPN, CDR2 SVGIG (reference sequence). In DNA form, the CDR3 reads TGTGCCTGGAGTGGGACGGGCCAAGAGACCCAGTACTTC. Protein: CAWSGTGQETQYF.

The J gene is TRBJ1-4, the V gene TRBV4-1; TRBD1 is a possible D gene (6 bases). Looked up from germline, CDR1 is MGHRA and CDR2 is YSYEKL. Trimming removed 3 bases at V and 7 bases at J, with 12 bases between. This CDR3 comprises 14 residues. CDR3 loop: CASSQVGAGEKLFF. CDR3 DNA: TGCGCCAGCAGCCAGGTGGGGGCGGGTGAAAAACTGTTTTTT.

The chain employs TRBV6-5 and TRBJ2-7, with TRBD2 identical over 12 bases. CDR3 length: 14 residues. V shed 4 bases and J 5 bases; nucleotides not matched to a gene: 3. Germline CDR1 MNHEY, CDR2 SVGAGI. CDR3 sequence (DNA): TGTGCCAGCAGTTCCCGACTAGCGGGAGACGAGCAGTACTTC. This encodes CASSSRLAGDEQYF.

The chain joins TRBV18 to TRBJ2-7, with D perhaps given as TRBD1 or TRBD2 (5 bases each). The germline V gene encodes CDR1 KGHSH and CDR2 LQKENI. The CDR3 spans 15 residues. Trimming took off 6 bases at V and 1 base at J, with 16 bases between the two ends. The CDR3 nucleotides are TGTGCCAGCTCCCCTTCCCGGGACCATTCCTACGAGCAGTACTTC. Residues: CASSPSRDHSYEQYF. Variable domain in full (rest from reference TRBV18 and TRBJ2-7): NAGVMQNPRHLVRRRGQEARLRCSPMKGHSHVYWYRQLPEEGLKFMVYLQKENIIDESGMPKERFSAEFPKEGPSILRIQQVVRGDSAAYFCASSPSRDHSYEQYFGPGTRLTVT.

The chain recombines TRBV7-3 with TRBJ2-5; 8 bases map to TRBD2. The V gene end was trimmed by 5 bases and the J gene end by 4 bases; junction bases not matched to a gene: 3. This CDR3 is 13 amino acids long. Germline V gives CDR1 SGHTA, CDR2 FQGTGA. Here the CDR3 DNA reads TGTGCCAGCAGCCCGGGGGGGCTAGAGACCCAGTACTTC. Translating gives CASSPGGLETQYF.

J is TRBJ2-7 and V is TRBV7-9; 8 bases are shared with TRBD1. The junction had 7 bases not matched to a gene; V was cut back by 4 bases and J by 2 bases. The CDR3 is 15 amino acids. The germline CDR1 and CDR2 sequences are SEHNR and FQNEAQ (reference sequence). DNA of the CDR3: TGTGCCAGCAGCTACCAGGGGGCGCCCACCTACGAGCAGTACTTC. It is translated as CASSYQGAPTYEQYF.

This chain joins TRBV6-5 and TRBJ2-7; 12 nucleotides line up with TRBD2. V was pared by 3 bases and J by 1 base, with 4 bases of the junction left unmatched. Germline assignment: CDR1 MNHEY and CDR2 SVGAGI. The CDR3 covers 16 residues. The DNA for the CDR3 is TGTGCCAGCAGTTATGTACTAGCGGGAGGATCCTACGAGCAGTACTTC. Amino acids: CASSYVLAGGSYEQYF.

J is TRBJ2-7 and V is TRBV6-1, with a weak D call TRBD2 (6 bases). Germline assignment: CDR1 MNHNS and CDR2 SASEGT. Trimming cost V 0 bases and J 10 bases, with 10 bases left between them. This CDR3 region has 12 residues. CDR3 residues: CASSEARGRQYF. In nucleotides, the CDR3 is TGTGCCAGCAGTGAAGCGCGGGGAAGACAGTACTTC.

This chain connects TRBV7-8 to TRBJ1-6, with 7 nucleotides matching TRBD1. The germline CDR1 and CDR2 sequences are SGHVS and FQNEAQ. Losses at the gene ends were 5 bases for V and 6 bases for J; bases not matched to a gene: 10. The CDR3 runs 16 residues. In nucleotides, the CDR3 is TGTGCCAGCAGCCATGGGCTCGGGACAGTTAATTCACCCCTCCACTTT. It yields the protein CASSHGLGTVNSPLHF. The full variable domain, with the rest looked up from reference TRBV7-8 and TRBJ1-6, is GAGVSQSPRYKVAKRGQDVALRCDPISGHVSLFWYQQALGQGPEFLTYFQNEAQLDKSGLPSDRFFAERPEGSVSTLKIQRTQQEDSAVYLCASSHGLGTVNSPLHFGNGTRLTVT.

The rearrangement links TRBV10-2 to TRBJ2-7; D tentatively fits TRBD1 or TRBD2 (5 bases each). Trimming removed 6 bases at V and 3 bases at J, with 12 bases between. Germline loops: CDR1 WSHSY, CDR2 SAAADI. CDR3 size: 13 residues. The CDR3 nucleotides are TGCGCCAGCAGACCGGGACCTTACTACGAGCAGTACTTC. This encodes CASRPGPYYEQYF.

CDR3 region: CASSLRGAAINTGELFF. CDR3 nucleotides: TGTGCCAGCAGCTTAAGGGGGGCCGCTATAAACACCGGGGAGCTGTTTTTT. The chain combines TRBV7-3 with TRBJ2-2; either TRBD1 or TRBD2 may supply D (6 bases each). From germline, CDR1 is SGHTA and CDR2 FQGTGA. This CDR3 is 17 amino acids long. The V gene lost 1 base and the J gene lost 2 bases, with 14 bases spanning the gap.

The chain couples TRBV29-1 to TRBJ2-3, with 8 bases fitting TRBD1. Germline CDR1 is SQVTM and CDR2 is ANQGSEA. The CDR3 sequence is 13 residues long. V was clipped by 7 bases and J by 3 bases; unmatched bases: 6. The CDR3: CSAGDRSTDTQYF. The DNA for the CDR3 is TGCAGCGCCGGGGACAGGTCTACAGATACGCAGTATTTT.

The chain couples TRBV5-6 to TRBJ2-5, with TRBD2 matching 7 bases. The CDR3 sequence is 16 residues long. J gave up 5 bases and V 0 bases, and 10 bases lay outside the gene matches. Germline V lookup: CDR1 SGHDT, CDR2 YYEEEE. The DNA for the CDR3 is TGTGCCAGCAGCTTGGGAGGCGGAGCGGGGTGGGAGACCCAGTACTTC. This sequence encodes CASSLGGGAGWETQYF.

V and J are TRBV7-9 and TRBJ2-5, with a possible D match to TRBD1 (6 bases). The ends were cut back, 5 bases at V and 1 base at J, with 14 bases in the middle. The germline V gene encodes CDR1 SEHNR and CDR2 FQNEAQ (reference sequence). CDR3 size: 15 residues. The CDR3 sequence: CASSPWTEFQETQYF. CDR3 in DNA: TGTGCCAGCAGCCCATGGACAGAATTCCAAGAGACCCAGTACTTC.

The chain employs TRBV16 and TRBJ2-7; D is possibly TRBD1 (6 bases). The CDR3 has 14 amino acids. Trimming removed 4 bases from V and 0 bases from J, with 10 bases in between. Germline CDR1 is KGHSY and CDR2 is FQNENV. In DNA, the CDR3 is TGTGCCAGCAGCCCGCTGGACAGCTCCTACGAGCAGTACTTC. It translates to CASSPLDSSYEQYF. The whole variable domain, remainder taken from reference TRBV16 and TRBJ2-7, is GEEVAQTPKHLVRGEGQKAKLYCAPIKGHSYVFWYQQVLKNEFKFLISFQNENVFDETGMPKERFSAKCLPNSPCSLEIQATKLEDSAVYFCASSPLDSSYEQYFGPGTRLTVT.

The V gene is TRBV18, the J gene TRBJ1-1, with D possibly being TRBD1 (5 bases). The V end lost 0 bases, the J end lost 4 bases, and 15 bases lay between the germline ends. The CDR3 runs to 16 residues. Germline values: CDR1 KGHSH, CDR2 LQKENI. The CDR3 loop reads CASSPPRGRLSTEAFF. The CDR3 DNA is TGTGCCAGCTCACCACCGCGGGGCAGATTGAGCACTGAAGCTTTCTTT.